The 17 T cell receptor beta chains presented below share a single source sample, sequenced in a study of blood T cell repertoires in COVID-19. Assay used: immunoSEQ multiplex PCR; TCRdb lists only in-frame clones, some missing. Among approximately 140,000 clones listed, 84% were seen once. Sequenced sample: peripheral blood. The receptors originated from a young man with COVID-19, enrolled during active disease.

The V gene is TRBV30, the J gene TRBJ1-5, with a weak D call TRBD1 (5 bases). The CDR3 covers 13 residues. V gave up 5 bases and J gave up 7 bases, with 15 bases separating them. Per germline, CDR1 GTSNPN and CDR2 SVGIG (reference sequence). This CDR3 reads CAWGQGVGQPQHF. CDR3 nucleotides: TGTGCCTGGGGCCAAGGGGTGGGGCAGCCCCAGCATTTT.

This clone was observed once. CDR3 nucleotides: TGTGCCACCAGATACTTAATAGCGGGAGGGCCTCCAGATACGCAGTATTTT. This codes for CATRYLIAGGPPDTQYF. This chain connects TRBV15 to TRBJ2-3, with 11 nucleotides matching TRBD2. V dropped 6 bases and J dropped 4; count of bases not matched to a gene: 12. Germline CDR1 LNHNV, CDR2 YYDKDF (reference sequence). CDR3 length equals 17 residues.

The rearrangement links TRBV24-1 to TRBJ2-3; perhaps TRBD2 as D (5 bases). The V end was cut by 4 bases, the J end by 6 bases, with 10 bases between. Germline V gives CDR1 KGHDR, CDR2 SFDVKD. The CDR3 runs to 13 residues. In DNA form, the CDR3 reads TGTGCCACCAGTGACGGGGTGGGGGATACGCAGTATTTT. It translates to CATSDGVGDTQYF.

This chain links TRBV10-3 with TRBJ1-1, with 12 nucleotides matching TRBD1. Germline values: CDR1 ENHRY, CDR2 SYGVKD. V was pared by 10 bases and J by 5 bases, with 23 bases of the junction left unmatched. The CDR3 spans 19 residues. The CDR3 sequence: CATKSGTGGVRGGRTEAFF. Here the CDR3 DNA reads TGTGCCACGAAATCCGGGACAGGGGGCGTAAGGGGCGGTAGGACTGAAGCTTTCTTT.

The chain employs TRBV6-5 and TRBJ2-7; D uncertain. Trimming pared 5 bases from V and 7 bases from J, leaving 9 bases between. The CDR3 loop spans 11 amino acids. The germline V gene has CDR1 MNHEY and CDR2 SVGAGI. CDR3 residues: CASSPVREQYF. The CDR3 nucleotides are TGTGCCAGCAGTCCCGTCAGAGAGCAGTACTTC.

J is TRBJ2-5 and V is TRBV19, with 9 positions matching TRBD2. Germline loops: CDR1 LNHDA, CDR2 SQIVND (reference sequence). This CDR3 has 14 residues. The CDR3: CSLREGRVGETQYF. The CDR3 bases are TGTTCGTTGCGGGAGGGCCGGGTCGGGGAGACCCAGTACTTC.

This clone was seen at least ten times. The V and J genes are TRBV10-3 and TRBJ1-5; D unresolved. Per the germline V gene, CDR1 is ENHRY and CDR2 is SYGVKD. Trimming shortened V by 0 bases and J by 8 bases, and 8 bases separated the two germline ends. The CDR3 runs to 13 residues. This CDR3 is CAISESENEPQHF. The DNA for the CDR3 is TGTGCCATCAGTGAGTCGGAGAATGAGCCCCAGCATTTT.

The J gene is TRBJ2-3, the V gene TRBV7-8, with 9 bases identical to TRBD1. The CDR3 is 16 amino acids. The V gene end was trimmed by 5 bases and the J gene end by 4 bases; junction bases not matched to a gene: 10. The germline CDR1 and CDR2 sequences are SGHVS and FQNEAQ. CDR3 sequence reads: CASSVSGTGRSDTQYF. CDR3 in DNA: TGTGCCAGCAGCGTCTCCGGGACAGGGCGATCAGATACGCAGTATTTT.

CDR3 region: CATSDGQGMTYEQYF. Here the CDR3 DNA reads TGTGCCACCAGTGATGGACAGGGTATGACCTACGAGCAGTACTTC. The chain joins TRBV24-1 to TRBJ2-7; 8 nucleotides agree with TRBD1. The CDR3 loop spans 15 amino acids. V lost 3 bases and J lost 2; bases outside the gene matches: 5. Germline V gene data show CDR1 as KGHDR and CDR2 as SFDVKD.

This clone was seen only once. The chain recombines TRBV10-3 with TRBJ2-3, with D perhaps matching TRBD1 (6 bases). Per the germline V gene, CDR1 is ENHRY and CDR2 is SYGVKD. This CDR3 is built from 16 residues. V was trimmed by 4 bases and J by 2 bases, leaving 16 bases between them. The CDR3 here is CAISGGQAANTDTQYF. DNA of the CDR3: TGTGCCATCAGTGGGGGGCAGGCCGCAAACACAGATACGCAGTATTTT.

Only a few counts were recorded for this clone. The chain couples TRBV6-5 to TRBJ2-7, with 7 bases lining up with TRBD1. V was clipped by 6 bases and J by 2 bases; unmatched bases: 10. From germline, CDR1 is MNHEY and CDR2 SVGAGI. The CDR3 consists of 15 residues. In DNA form, the CDR3 reads TGTGCCAGCAGGAAACCGGGACAGAGGACCTACGAGCAGTACTTC. It is translated as CASRKPGQRTYEQYF.

V and J are TRBV5-1 and TRBJ2-3; no clear D gene. Trimming removed 3 bases from V and 1 base from J, with 9 bases in between. The CDR3 runs 14 residues. Germline V gene lookup returns CDR1 SGHRS and CDR2 YFSETQ. The CDR3 DNA reads as TGCGCCAGCAGCTCGAGAGAACGCACAGATACGCAGTATTTT. Translated: CASSSRERTDTQYF.

J is TRBJ1-5 and V is TRBV28; D not certain. The V gene's germline CDR1 is MDHEN and CDR2 SYDVKM. Trimming took 4 bases from V and 4 from J, leaving 8 bases between them. The CDR3 contains 13 residues. The CDR3 protein is CASSYTRNQPQHF. Written as DNA, the CDR3 is TGTGCCAGCAGTTACACCCGTAATCAGCCCCAGCATTTT.

V usage is TRBV5-1 and J usage is TRBJ2-2; tentatively, D is TRBD2 (5 bases). Trimming cost V 4 bases and J 2 bases, with 18 bases left between them. The CDR3 spans 17 residues. Per the germline V gene, CDR1 is SGHRS and CDR2 is YFSETQ. DNA for the CDR3: TGCGCCAGCAGCCTGGAGGTCGTGAGGGCCAACACCGGGGAGCTGTTTTTT. Translating it yields CASSLEVVRANTGELFF. Full variable domain (outside the CDR3, taken from reference TRBV5-1 and TRBJ2-2): KAGVTQTPRYLIKTRGQQVTLSCSPISGHRSVSWYQQTPGQGLQFLFEYFSETQRNKGNFPGRFSGRQFSNSRSEMNVSTLELGDSALYLCASSLEVVRANTGELFFGEGSRLTVL.

CDR3 protein: CASSLAGTWEQFF. The CDR3 DNA reads as TGTGCCAGCAGCTTAGCGGGAACATGGGAGCAGTTCTTC. The chain joins TRBV5-4 to TRBJ2-1; the match to TRBD2 covers 7 bases. Germline CDR1 is SGHNT and CDR2 is YYREEE (reference sequence). The ends lost 2 bases at V and 10 bases at J; junction bases unmatched: 6. This CDR3 region has 13 residues.

The chain combines TRBV28 with TRBJ2-7; 9 bases fit TRBD2. This CDR3 has 15 amino acids. The trim removed 5 bases at V and 7 bases at J, leaving 12 bases unmatched. Germline CDR1 and CDR2: MDHEN and SYDVKM. CDR3 sequence (DNA): TGTGCCAGCAGTGGGCAGGCGGGAGGGCCTCGGGAGCAGTACTTC. The encoded protein is CASSGQAGGPREQYF.

The rearrangement uses TRBV5-1 and TRBJ2-3; 7 bases align to TRBD1. From germline, CDR1 is SGHRS and CDR2 YFSETQ. This CDR3 spans 14 amino acids. Trimming at V came to 3 bases and at J to 6 bases, leaving 7 bases not matched to a gene. The CDR3 sequence is CASSSFDRDDTQYF. The CDR3 DNA follows: TGCGCCAGCAGCTCTTTCGACAGGGACGATACGCAGTATTTT.